This T cell receptor beta chain was retrieved from a study of PD-L1 blockade in urothelial cancer. In FFPE tumors, DNA was quantified by means of amplified housekeeping genes. Assay: immunoSEQ multiplex PCR; the TCRdb copy retains only in-frame clones and omits some. The sample contains about 2,500 clones, less than 40% of which appear only once. Per germline, CDR1 LNHDA and CDR2 SQIVND (reference sequence). Trimming took off 4 bases at V and 6 bases at J, with 18 bases between the two ends. The CDR3 runs to 15 residues. This clonotype was obtained from a man in his 60s with urothelial cancer. This chain uses TRBV19 with TRBJ1-1, with D tentatively TRBD1 (5 bases). Sequences were derived from tumor tissue, sampled before atezolizumab (anti-PD-L1) treatment. CDR3 in amino acids: CASSRPPYRTAEAFF. The CDR3 nucleotides are TGTGCCAGTAGTAGACCCCCTTACAGGACGGCTGAAGCTTTCTTT.